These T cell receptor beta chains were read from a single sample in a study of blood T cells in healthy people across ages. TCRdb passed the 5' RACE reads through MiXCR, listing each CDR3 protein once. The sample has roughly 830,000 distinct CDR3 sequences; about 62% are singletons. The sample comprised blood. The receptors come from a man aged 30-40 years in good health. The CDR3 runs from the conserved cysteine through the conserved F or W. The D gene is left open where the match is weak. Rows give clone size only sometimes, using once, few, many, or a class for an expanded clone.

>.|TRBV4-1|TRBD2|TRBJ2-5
CASSQNPSGGPETQYF
TGCGCCAGCAGCCAAAATCCTAGCGGGGGGCCAGAGACCCAGTACTTC
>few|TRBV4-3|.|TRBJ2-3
CASSQADSPRTQYF
TGCGCCAGCAGCCAAGCGGACTCCCCGCGGACGCAGTATTTT
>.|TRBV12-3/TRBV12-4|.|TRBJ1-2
CASSVTGHGYTF
TGTGCCAGCAGCGTGACAGGTCATGGCTACACCTTC
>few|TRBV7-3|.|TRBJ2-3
CASSFGQDTDTQYF
TGTGCCAGCAGCTTCGGGCAGGACACAGATACGCAGTATTTT
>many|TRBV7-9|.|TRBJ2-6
CASSLVRTVSSGANVLTF
TGTGCCAGCAGCTTAGTGAGGACAGTGAGCTCTGGGGCCAACGTCCTGACTTTC
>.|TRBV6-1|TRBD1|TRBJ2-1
CASSVQGAGEQFF
TGTGCCAGCAGTGTTCAGGGGGCGGGGGAGCAGTTCTTC
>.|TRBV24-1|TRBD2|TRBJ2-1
CATSDSRAGVMEGEQFF
TGTGCCACCAGTGATTCGCGGGCGGGGGTGATGGAGGGCGAGCAGTTCTTC
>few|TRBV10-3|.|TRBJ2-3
CAIGTGLSTDTQYF
TGTGCCATCGGGACGGGACTTTCCACAGATACGCAGTATTTT
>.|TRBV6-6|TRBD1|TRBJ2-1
CASSSGTGTFNEQFF
TGTGCCAGCAGTTCCGGGACAGGGACTTTTAACGAGCAGTTCTTC
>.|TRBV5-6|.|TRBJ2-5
CASSLVAILRETQYF
TGTGCCAGCAGCTTGGTCGCCATCCTGCGAGAGACCCAGTACTTC
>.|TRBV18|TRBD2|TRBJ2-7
CASSPVTSGGAGSNEQYF
TGTGCCAGCTCACCTGTGACTAGCGGGGGAGCAGGGAGCAATGAGCAGTACTTC
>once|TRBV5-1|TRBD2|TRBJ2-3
CASSALAGGSADTQYF
TGCGCCAGCAGCGCCTTAGCGGGGGGGAGTGCAGATACGCAGTATTTT
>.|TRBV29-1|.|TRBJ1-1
CSVLMNTEAFF
TGCAGCGTTCTAATGAACACTGAAGCTTTCTTT
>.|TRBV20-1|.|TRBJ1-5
CSASKGGGSNQPQHF
TGCAGTGCCTCGAAAGGGGGGGGCAGCAATCAGCCCCAGCATTTT
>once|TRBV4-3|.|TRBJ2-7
CASSQVADVPYEQYF
TGCGCCAGCAGCCAAGTTGCGGACGTGCCCTACGAGCAGTACTTC
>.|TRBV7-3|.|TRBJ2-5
CASSQGTLETQYF
TGTGCCAGCAGCCAGGGGACACTTGAGACCCAGTACTTC
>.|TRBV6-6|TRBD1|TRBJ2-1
CASSWTGGENEQFF
TGTGCCAGCAGTTGGACAGGGGGCGAGAATGAGCAGTTCTTC
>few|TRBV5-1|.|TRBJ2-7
CASSTPGGAGKYNEQYF
TGCGCCAGCAGCACCCCCGGAGGGGCGGGGAAGTACAATGAGCAGTACTTC
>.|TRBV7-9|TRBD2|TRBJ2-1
CASSPHATSEYNEQFF
TGTGCCAGCAGCCCCCATGCGACTAGCGAGTACAATGAGCAGTTCTTC
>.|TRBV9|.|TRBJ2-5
CASSVQSQETQYF
TGTGCCAGCAGCGTCCAATCACAAGAGACCCAGTACTTC
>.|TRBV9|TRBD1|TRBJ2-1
CASSVGWGQGGEQFF
TGTGCCAGCAGCGTAGGTTGGGGACAGGGAGGTGAGCAGTTCTTC
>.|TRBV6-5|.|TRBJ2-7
CASSPGSDEQYF
TGTGCCAGCAGTCCAGGCAGCGACGAGCAGTACTTC
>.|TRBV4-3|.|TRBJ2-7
CASSQDSGSYNEQYF
TGCGCCAGCAGCCAAGACTCCGGTTCCTACAATGAGCAGTACTTC
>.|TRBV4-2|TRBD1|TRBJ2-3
CASSQDLGQESDTQYF
TGTGCCAGCAGCCAAGATCTAGGACAGGAATCAGATACGCAGTATTTT
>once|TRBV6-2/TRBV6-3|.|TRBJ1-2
CASSLLSSGVYGYTF
TGTGCCAGCAGTCTTCTTTCTTCAGGGGTCTATGGCTACACCTTC
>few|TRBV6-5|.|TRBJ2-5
CASSYWGEETQYF
TGTGCCAGCAGTTACTGGGGAGAGGAGACCCAGTACTTC
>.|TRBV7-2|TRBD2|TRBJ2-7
CASSQTGGPFYEQYF
TGTGCCAGCAGCCAGACGGGAGGGCCGTTCTACGAGCAGTACTTC
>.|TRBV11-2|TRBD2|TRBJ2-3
CASSSGALAGTDTQYF
TGTGCCAGCAGCTCGGGGGCACTAGCGGGAACAGATACGCAGTATTTT